The present T cell receptor beta chain was sequenced within a study of response to subunit inactivated influenza vaccine. Study outcomes and limitations: With each seasonal influenza vaccination, the authors suggested, few new T cells are recruited.

The CDR3 is 16 residues long. CDR1 is DFQATT and CDR2 is SNEGSKA in the germline V gene (reference sequence). The V gene lost 4 bases and the J gene lost 0 bases, with 16 bases spanning the gap. Using its own MiXCR run on the RT-PCR reads, TCRdb lists one record per CDR3 protein. The profile shows hundreds of thousands of distinct CDR3 sequences, roughly 8.2% of them singletons. As for this clonotype: The antigen is undetermined.

This receptor was taken from a man aged 45 to 75 who received an inactivated influenza vaccine. The specimen comprised PBMCs from blood, sampled about 24 months after vaccination. The chain uses TRBV20-1 and TRBJ1-3; weak D call: TRBD1 (5 bases). The CDR3 sequence: CSAISMGPASGNTIYF. CDR3 bases: TGCAGTGCTATTAGCATGGGACCGGCCTCTGGAAACACCATATATTTT.